This TCR beta chain was found in a study of blood T cell repertoires in COVID-19. Study-level information: Sample material is recorded as cDNA or gDNA derived from T cells, B-cell-depleted T cells, or PBMCs.

The V and J ends lost 2 bases and 4 bases, in that order; junction bases with no gene match: 4. The CDR3 contains 14 residues. Germline values: CDR1 GTSNPN, CDR2 SVGIG (reference sequence). The method was immunoSEQ multiplex PCR; TCRdb's version includes in-frame clones alone and lacks a portion of them. The sample carries about 66,000 clones, around 88% recorded once. The chain has TRBV30 and TRBJ2-2; 7 bases fit TRBD1. The sample comprised peripheral blood. This TCR derives from a woman between 65 and 79 years old with acute or convalescent COVID-19. CDR3: CAWSLYRGTGELFF. The DNA for the CDR3 is TGTGCCTGGAGTCTTTACAGGGGCACCGGGGAGCTGTTTTTT.